The 12 T cell receptor beta chains reported below all come from one sample, sequenced in a study of beta chain features in type 1 diabetes. Findings and caveats of the study: In all four CD4+ subsets, TCRB CDR3 length was significantly, moderately reduced in type 1 diabetes.

The study reverse transcribed the entire isolated RNA, so it sequenced expressed TCRB transcripts. Libraries were prepared by immunoSEQ multiplex PCR; TCRdb keeps only in-frame clonotypes and omits some of them. This sample has 250,000 to 350,000 clones, with 14% to 15% found just once. What these receptors recognize is not known. The sequenced material came from naive CD4+ T cells from blood. These receptors all come from a man aged 18 to 30 with type 1 diabetes.

This chain connects TRBV2 to TRBJ1-4, with 7 bases aligning to TRBD1. The length of the CDR3 is 13 residues. Germline trimming cut 8 bases from V and 2 bases from J; bases unmatched to any gene: 2. The germline V gene has CDR1 SNHLY and CDR2 FYNNEI. The CDR3 DNA sequence: TGTGCCAGCGAACAGGGGACTAATGAAAAACTGTTTTTT. It encodes CASEQGTNEKLFF. Complete variable domain (other parts from reference TRBV2 and TRBJ1-4): EPEVTQTPSHQVTQMGQEVILRCVPISNHLYFYWYRQILGQKVEFLVSFYNNEISEKSEIFDDQFSVERPDGSNFTLKIRSTKLEDSAMYFCASEQGTNEKLFFGSGTQLSVL.

CDR3 loop: CAWSRGGNTGELFF. CDR3 sequence (DNA): TGTGCCTGGAGTAGGGGGGGAAACACCGGGGAGCTGTTTTTT. J is TRBJ2-2 and V is TRBV30, with D possibly TRBD2 on 7 matching bases. Germline CDR1 GTSNPN, CDR2 SVGIG (reference sequence). The CDR3 totals 14 residues. The V gene lost 2 bases and the J gene lost 2 bases, with 9 bases spanning the gap.

This clone was observed a handful of times. The chain combines TRBV5-1 with TRBJ2-3; 7 nucleotides agree with TRBD1. V was pared by 4 bases and J by 2 bases, with 4 bases of the junction left unmatched. Per germline, CDR1 SGHRS and CDR2 YFSETQ. This CDR3 is 14 amino acids long. The CDR3 protein is CASSEGQNTDTQYF. The CDR3, as DNA: TGCGCCAGCAGCGAGGGACAGAACACAGATACGCAGTATTTT.

This clone was observed a handful of times. The chain uses TRBV28 and TRBJ2-7; D is undetermined. CDR1 is MDHEN, CDR2 SYDVKM, per germline. The CDR3 contains 13 residues. The V end was cut by 6 bases, the J end by 0 bases, with 9 bases between. The CDR3 DNA is TGTGCCAGCAGACGTCTAAGCTCCTACGAGCAGTACTTC. Translating gives CASRRLSSYEQYF.

This chain links TRBV7-2 with TRBJ1-5; TRBD1 aligns across 7 bases. This CDR3 is built from 14 residues. Trimming cost V 5 bases and J 7 bases; bases outside gene matches: 8. Germline CDR1 is SGHTA and CDR2 is FQGNSA. For the CDR3, the DNA is TGTGCCAGCAGCCCACAGGGGTTACACCAGCCCCAGCATTTT. It encodes CASSPQGLHQPQHF.

This clone has a handful of counts. The DNA of the CDR3 is TGTGCCTGGAGTTTCAAGGGGTCTGGCGGCTACACCTTC. It specifies CAWSFKGSGGYTF. This chain joins TRBV30 and TRBJ1-2, with D possibly TRBD1 on 5 matching bases. In germline, CDR1 is GTSNPN, CDR2 SVGIG (reference sequence). V was pared by 2 bases and J by 8 bases, with 15 bases between. This CDR3 has 13 residues.

Points on this clone: The same CDR3 arises from other DNA sequences in this sample as well. This chain joins TRBV11-2 and TRBJ2-1; 9 positions agree with TRBD2. The length of the CDR3 is 15 residues. In germline, CDR1 is SGHAT, CDR2 FQNNGV. The V gene end was trimmed by 1 base and the J gene end by 7 bases; junction bases not matched to a gene: 5. CDR3 DNA sequence: TGTGCCAGCAGCTTAGGTCTAGCGGGGCGTAATGAGCAGTTCTTC. It specifies CASSLGLAGRNEQFF.

The table lists this clone with a few counts. The chain combines TRBV7-2 with TRBJ2-7; TRBD1 matches 9 bases. Germline V gene sequence: CDR1 SGHTA, CDR2 FQGNSA. The CDR3 consists of 15 residues. The V and J ends lost 5 bases and 1 base, in that order; junction bases with no gene match: 6. CDR3 sequence: CASSPDRGQSYEQYF. CDR3 nucleotide sequence: TGTGCCAGCAGCCCGGACAGGGGTCAATCCTACGAGCAGTACTTC.

This clone was counted a few times. V and J are TRBV30 and TRBJ2-7; TRBD2 matches 10 bases. The V gene end was trimmed by 5 bases and the J gene end by 2 bases; junction bases not matched to a gene: 3. The CDR3 length is 13 residues. The germline V gene encodes CDR1 GTSNPN and CDR2 SVGIG (reference sequence). CDR3 DNA sequence: TGTGCCTGGCGAACTAGCGGGACCTACGAGCAGTACTTC. It codes for CAWRTSGTYEQYF. The full variable domain, its missing parts supplied by reference TRBV30 and TRBJ2-7, is SQTIHQWPATLVQPVGSPLSLECTVEGTSNPNLYWYRQAAGRGLQLLFYSVGIGQISSEVPQNLSASRPQDRQFILSSKKLLLSDSGFYLCAWRTSGTYEQYFGPGTRLTVT.

A few counts support this clone. This chain connects TRBV28 to TRBJ2-6, with 10 nucleotides matching TRBD2. CDR1 MDHEN and CDR2 SYDVKM come from the germline V gene. The J segment lost 0 bases and the V segment lost 4 bases, leaving 6 bases of the junction unmatched. The CDR3 loop spans 18 amino acids. CDR3 sequence (DNA): TGTGCCAGCAGTTCTCCTAGCGGGGGCCTCTCTGGGGCCAACGTCCTGACTTTC. It encodes CASSSPSGGLSGANVLTF.

This sequence joins TRBV7-8 and TRBJ2-7, with 9 bases identical to TRBD1. Germline trimming cut 4 bases from V and 4 bases from J; bases unmatched to any gene: 5. The germline CDR1 and CDR2 sequences are SGHVS and FQNEAQ. This CDR3 is built from 14 residues. CDR3 DNA sequence: TGTGCCAGCAGCTCGGACAGGGGAACTTACGAGCAGTACTTC. As protein: CASSSDRGTYEQYF. The full variable domain, rest sourced from reference TRBV7-8 and TRBJ2-7, is GAGVSQSPRYKVAKRGQDVALRCDPISGHVSLFWYQQALGQGPEFLTYFQNEAQLDKSGLPSDRFFAERPEGSVSTLKIQRTQQEDSAVYLCASSSDRGTYEQYFGPGTRLTVT.

The chain is built from TRBV6-1 and TRBJ2-5; 11 nucleotides match TRBD1. CDR3 length: 14 residues. The junction had 4 bases not matched to a gene; V was cut back by 4 bases and J by 6 bases. Germline V gene lookup returns CDR1 MNHNS and CDR2 SASEGT. The DNA for the CDR3 is TGTGCCAGCAGTGCGGGACAGGGGGTGAAGACCCAGTACTTC. This encodes CASSAGQGVKTQYF.